These T cell receptor beta chains were read from a single sample in a study of T-cell memory formation after mild COVID-19. TCRdb re-called the 5' RACE reads with MiXCR, one entry per CDR3 protein. The sample has approximately 570,000 distinct CDR3 sequences, about a sixth seen once; the top ten hold more than 10%. The sample taken for sequencing was PBMCs or a T cell subset sorted from them (not recorded which). These receptors were collected from an adult woman who had mild COVID-19 (a few samples of this study predate the infection). Cell type and time point are not known. Each CDR3 is given with its conserved first and last residue. A D gene is named only where the DNA matches it firmly. Clone size is given for some rows only: seen once, a few or many times, or a class if the clone is expanded.

clone size	V gene	D gene	CDR3 length	J gene	CDR3 DNA	CDR3 protein
NA	TRBV30	NA	12	TRBJ1-2	TGTGCCTGGACCGTGACCGCCTATGGCTACACCTTC	CAWTVTAYGYTF
NA	TRBV7-2	TRBD1	16	TRBJ2-1	TGTGCCAGCAGCCCGAGTGGACAGGGACCGTTAAATGAGCAGTTCTTC	CASSPSGQGPLNEQFF
NA	TRBV12-3/TRBV12-4	NA	15	TRBJ1-3	TGTGCCAGCAGCTTAGTCCCGACAGGAGGAAACACCATATATTTT	CASSLVPTGGNTIYF
NA	TRBV5-5	TRBD1	15	TRBJ1-2	TGTGCCAGCAGGCCGACAGGGAGGGAGTTCTCTGGCTACACCTTC	CASRPTGREFSGYTF
NA	TRBV24-1	NA	14	TRBJ2-1	TGTGCCACCAGTGACCTCTTACAGGGTAATGAGCAGTTCTTC	CATSDLLQGNEQFF
NA	TRBV4-1	NA	15	TRBJ2-5	TGCGCCAGCAGCCCCTCTAGGGCCCTCCAAGAGACCCAGTACTTC	CASSPSRALQETQYF
few	TRBV11-2	NA	15	TRBJ2-7	TGTGCCGTCAGTCCCACCGACTACCTCTCCTACGAGCAGTACTTC	CAVSPTDYLSYEQYF
NA	TRBV27	NA	15	TRBJ2-5	TGTGCCAGCAGTTCCGGGACCCGCTTCGGAGAGACCCAGTACTTC	CASSSGTRFGETQYF
few	TRBV5-1	TRBD1	15	TRBJ2-2	TGCGCCAGCCAACAGGGGGCCTGGAACACCGGGGAGCTGTTTTTT	CASQQGAWNTGELFF
NA	TRBV24-1	NA	14	TRBJ2-1	TGTGCCTCGGGGGCACAGGGCTCCTACAATGAGCAGTTCTTC	CASGAQGSYNEQFF
many	TRBV5-1	TRBD2	14	TRBJ2-3	TGCGCCAGCTGCAGCTTAGCGGGGGCAGATACGCAGTATTTT	CASCSLAGADTQYF
NA	TRBV5-1	NA	14	TRBJ1-1	TGCGCCAGCAGCTTGATGTCCGCGAACACTGAAGCTTTCTTT	CASSLMSANTEAFF
few	TRBV5-1	NA	15	TRBJ2-2	TGCGCCAGCAGCTTGTTAGGACAATCCACCGGGGAGCTGTTTTTT	CASSLLGQSTGELFF
NA	TRBV13	NA	15	TRBJ2-2	TGTGCCAGCAGCTTGGGGGCAGGCGGGACCGGGGAGCTGTTTTTT	CASSLGAGGTGELFF
NA	TRBV5-6	NA	13	TRBJ2-1	TGTGCCAGCAGTCGAGTCCCTTACAATGAGCAGTTCTTC	CASSRVPYNEQFF
NA	TRBV5-1	TRBD1	15	TRBJ2-3	TGCGCCAGCAGCTTGGTACAGGGGGCAACAGATACGCAGTATTTT	CASSLVQGATDTQYF
NA	TRBV3-1	NA	16	TRBJ1-1	TGTGCCAGCAGCCAAGATTTTTGGACAGCGAACACTGAAGCTTTCTTT	CASSQDFWTANTEAFF
few	TRBV6-5	NA	15	TRBJ1-4	TGTGCCAGCAGTTACTCGGGACGGACTAATGAAAAACTGTTTTTT	CASSYSGRTNEKLFF
NA	TRBV7-3	NA	13	TRBJ2-5	TGTGCCAGCAGCTTAATACCAGAAGAGACCCAGTACTTC	CASSLIPEETQYF
few	TRBV4-2	TRBD2	15	TRBJ2-7	TGTGCCAGCAGCCAAGCCCTAGCGGGATATTACGAGCAGTACTTC	CASSQALAGYYEQYF
NA	TRBV5-4	TRBD1	13	TRBJ2-1	TGTGCCAGCAGCTTGTGGGACAGCAATGAGCAGTTCTTC	CASSLWDSNEQFF
NA	TRBV5-5	TRBD2	14	TRBJ2-1	TGTGCCAGCAGCTTGGGGACCCTTAGCGGGGAGCAGTTCTTC	CASSLGTLSGEQFF
few	TRBV7-9	NA	13	TRBJ2-1	TGTGCCAGCAGCTTGAGCGGCCTCAATGAGCAGTTCTTC	CASSLSGLNEQFF
many	TRBV25-1	NA	15	TRBJ2-7	TGTGCCAGCAGTGAATGGCCCGGGGGAGTATACGAGCAGTACTTC	CASSEWPGGVYEQYF
few	TRBV27	TRBD2	15	TRBJ2-7	TGTGCCAGCAGTTACGGACTAGCGGGGGACTACGAGCAGTACTTC	CASSYGLAGDYEQYF
few	TRBV5-1	NA	16	TRBJ2-7	TGCGCCAGCAGGGAGGGGAGGGCAGGGGGCCACCACGAGCAGTACTTC	CASREGRAGGHHEQYF
once	TRBV12-5	NA	14	TRBJ1-1	TGTGCTAGTGGTTTGTGGGGCAGATACACTGAAGCTTTCTTT	CASGLWGRYTEAFF
NA	TRBV6-6	TRBD1	16	TRBJ1-5	TGTGCCAGCAGTTACGTGGCAGGGGGAAGCAATCAGCCCCAGCATTTT	CASSYVAGGSNQPQHF
few	TRBV7-2	TRBD2	17	TRBJ2-1	TGTGCCAGCAGCTTATCTAGCGGGAGTAGCTCCTACAATGAGCAGTTCTTC	CASSLSSGSSSYNEQFF
few	TRBV29-1	NA	11	TRBJ2-7	TGCAGCGTTCAACTAGACTACGAGCAGTACTTC	CSVQLDYEQYF
few	TRBV18	NA	16	TRBJ1-5	TGTGCCAGCTCCTCAGGCTCTGGGGTTAGCAATCAGCCCCAGCATTTT	CASSSGSGVSNQPQHF
few	TRBV3-1	NA	12	TRBJ1-4	TGTGCCAGCAGCCAGGCCGAGGAAAAACTGTTTTTT	CASSQAEEKLFF
NA	TRBV7-2	NA	14	TRBJ1-1	TGTGCCAGCAGCCTACATTTGGCCGGGGCCGAAGCTTTCTTT	CASSLHLAGAEAFF
few	TRBV6-5	NA	12	TRBJ2-7	TGTGCCAGCGGACAGACCTACTACGAGCAGTACTTC	CASGQTYYEQYF
many	TRBV7-9	NA	15	TRBJ2-1	TGTGCCAGCAGGAATAGTGGACCCACCAACAATGAGCAGTTCTTC	CASRNSGPTNNEQFF
NA	TRBV10-3	NA	14	TRBJ2-3	TGTGCCATCAGGCACAGCTCTAGCACAGATACGCAGTATTTT	CAIRHSSSTDTQYF
few	TRBV2	NA	14	TRBJ2-7	TGTGCCAGCAGGGAAAACGGGGGCTCCTACGAGCAGTACTTC	CASRENGGSYEQYF
few	TRBV4-2	TRBD2	17	TRBJ2-1	TGTGCCAGCAGCCAGCTATCCGGGACTAGCGGAATGAATGAGCAGTTCTTC	CASSQLSGTSGMNEQFF
NA	TRBV5-6	TRBD2	15	TRBJ2-1	TGTGCCAGCAGGGCGGGACTAGCGGGCTACAATGAGCAGTTCTTC	CASRAGLAGYNEQFF
NA	TRBV21-1	NA	16	TRBJ1-2	TGTGCCAGCACCTCCACCGGGACAGGGGGCTCCCCTGGCTACACCTTC	CASTSTGTGGSPGYTF
NA	TRBV2	NA	16	TRBJ1-1	TGTGCCAGCAGAATTCTGGGGCCGGGGTTGAACACTGAAGCTTTCTTT	CASRILGPGLNTEAFF
NA	TRBV21-1	NA	18	TRBJ2-1	TGTGCCAGCAGCAAGCGAGAGGAAAGGGCCCCCCCCTACAATGAGCAGTTCTTC	CASSKREERAPPYNEQFF
NA	TRBV27	TRBD1	16	TRBJ2-1	TGTGCCAGCAGAACACCGGGACAGGGTGTCTACAATGAGCAGTTCTTC	CASRTPGQGVYNEQFF
NA	TRBV20-1	NA	14	TRBJ1-4	TGCAGTGCTAGATCGCCCGACGGGGATGAAAAACTGTTTTTT	CSARSPDGDEKLFF
NA	TRBV6-5	TRBD2	15	TRBJ2-3	TGTGCCAGCAGACCGCTAGCGGGGGGGCGAGATACGCAGTATTTT	CASRPLAGGRDTQYF
few	TRBV7-2	TRBD2	16	TRBJ2-5	TGTGCCAGCAGCAAAGAAGCTAGCGGGAGTGGTGAGACCCAGTACTTC	CASSKEASGSGETQYF
few	TRBV7-9	NA	13	TRBJ1-6	TGTGCCAGCAGCCCCAACGGGGGTTCACCCCTCCACTTT	CASSPNGGSPLHF
few	TRBV7-7	NA	16	TRBJ2-6	TGTGCTAGCAGCCCCGGGGCGTCCTCTGGGGCCAACGTCCTGACTTTC	CASSPGASSGANVLTF
NA	TRBV7-9	TRBD1	14	TRBJ2-7	TGTGCCAGCAGCGCCGCACAGGGGGCTAGCGAGCAGTACTTC	CASSAAQGASEQYF
NA	TRBV19	TRBD2	15	TRBJ2-1	TGTGCCAGTAGTATAGGTAGCGGGAACAACAATGAGCAGTTCTTC	CASSIGSGNNNEQFF
NA	TRBV7-9	NA	19	TRBJ2-1	TGTGCCAGCAGCTTTCGAACACGAGGGGGTATAAGCTCCTACAATGAGCAGTTCTTC	CASSFRTRGGISSYNEQFF
NA	TRBV30	NA	11	TRBJ2-4	TGTGCCTACCAACGGGGGTTCTTTCAGTACTTC	CAYQRGFFQYF
few	TRBV18	NA	14	TRBJ2-3	TGTGCCAGCTCACCACCGGGCCTACCAGATACGCAGTATTTT	CASSPPGLPDTQYF
few	TRBV7-6	NA	14	TRBJ1-6	TGTGCCAGCAGCTTAGAGGGGCAAAATTCACCCCTCCACTTT	CASSLEGQNSPLHF
few	TRBV12-3/TRBV12-4	TRBD1	18	TRBJ2-3	TGTGCCAGCAGCCCCCCCTCACCTGACAGGGGGCGTAAAGATACGCAGTATTTT	CASSPPSPDRGRKDTQYF
NA	TRBV27	NA	16	TRBJ2-5	TGTGCCAGCAGTTTAGCGCCGGGGTTTCGAGGAGAGACCCAGTACTTC	CASSLAPGFRGETQYF
many	TRBV7-9	TRBD2	13	TRBJ2-1	TGTGCCAGCAGCTCCACCTCGCGGGGGGAGCAGTTCTTC	CASSSTSRGEQFF
NA	TRBV12-3/TRBV12-4	TRBD1	13	TRBJ2-5	TGTGCCAGCAGACAGGGGGCTGGCGAGACCCAGTACTTC	CASRQGAGETQYF
many	TRBV5-1	NA	15	TRBJ2-3	TGCGCCAGCAGCTTGGTTGTCACAGGCCGAGATACGCAGTATTTT	CASSLVVTGRDTQYF
few	TRBV7-2	NA	16	TRBJ2-7	TGTGCCAGCAGCCCCCGTGTGGGGGCGGGGGTCTACGAGCAGTACTTC	CASSPRVGAGVYEQYF